Reported below is one T cell receptor (beta chain). The target of this receptor is not known. Per-base qualities were not stored, and no clone one base away is much larger. Per the germline V gene (reference sequence), MNHEY is the CDR1 and SMNVEV is the CDR2. V gives up 8 bases and J gives up 3 bases, and the segment between their germline ends measures 14 bases. The CDR3 runs 14 amino acids, cysteine and phenylalanine included. Only the CDR3 DNA stays, 42 bases, in frame from base 1. This specimen comes from a study of blood T cell repertoires in COVID-19 (TCRdb year 2020). Notes on the research overall: Samples covering the acute and convalescent phases of COVID-19 were provided by collaborators in the United States, Italy and Spain. Subjects who had been exposed to COVID-19, were actively infected with it, or had recovered from it provided the deeply sampled blood TCRbeta repertoires that made up the dataset. The material from the prospective study consisted of cDNA or gDNA derived from T cells, B-cell-depleted T cells, or PBMCs. The repertoires were released in a freely available public database intended as a resource for research on the immune response to SARS-CoV-2. Samples came from the ongoing ImmuneRACE study (first 160 participants) plus 1,254 subjects from 6 global collaborators. Where available, HLA class I and class II types were obtained from metadata supplied by the sample provider rather than from assay-based typing. Nearly every sample came with metadata listing a de-identified subject ID, COVID-19 status, age in years and sex.

TCRbeta CDR3 regions were amplified from genomic DNA using the immunoSEQ Assay, a bias-controlled multiplex PCR. The study's processing was this. Within the assay, amplification of reference gene primers was used to estimate how many nucleated cells each sample contained. Sequence reads were collapsed and filtered to measure the absolute abundance of every unique TCRbeta CDR3 rearrangement. Productive Simpson clonality was computed per sample as the square root of Simpson's diversity index over productive rearrangements. TCRdb's version of the immuneACCESS table is confined to in-frame rearrangements and falls short of the full clone set. An unresolved V gene accounts for under half of the shortfall where checked; the remainder is of unknown origin. The DNA was the basis for D and trimming; V, J and clone size are from that table. The sample records roughly 120,000 clones, 87% of which are singletons. More than 2% of the sample lies in the top ten.

Overall study results and their limits: The quantity of clinical and demographic metadata differed by source and by participant and was supplied without curation.

Each collaborating institution followed its own protocols to collect whole blood in K2EDTA tubes. For TCRbeta analysis, collaborator samples were shipped as frozen whole blood, as isolated PBMCs, or as DNA extracted from either sample type. This receptor chain uses TRBV27 and TRBJ1-3; the D gene lacks a confident call. The sequencing input was peripheral blood. This clonotype originated in a woman in her fifties or sixties with acute or convalescent COVID-19. CDR3 sequence: CASRGGEVGNTIYF. The DNA sequence is given as TGTGCCAGCCGGGGTGGAGAAGTTGGAAACACCATATATTTT.